The 3 T cell receptor beta chains given below trace back to one sample, sequenced in a study of T cells in Graves' hyperthyroidism and ophthalmopathy. Template material for amplifying TCR beta CDR3 regions consisted of RNA transcripts. HTBI primers were used for first-round RT-PCR of the TCR CDR3. TCRdb re-called the multiplex PCR reads through MiXCR, storing one row per CDR3 protein. Here the sample spans 93,000 or so distinct CDR3 sequences, approximately 48% being singletons. Sequencing input: blood. The receptors derive from a man in his forties with Graves' hyperthyroidism.

The rearrangement links TRBV7-3 to TRBJ2-5; 8 bases align to TRBD1. The CDR3 sequence is 15 residues long. Germline lookup yields CDR1 SGHTA and CDR2 FQGTGA. V lost 6 bases to trimming and J lost 5 bases; unmatched junction nucleotides: 11. The CDR3: CASRRQGARGETQYF. In DNA, the CDR3 is TGTGCCAGCAGACGGCAGGGGGCGCGCGGGGAGACCCAGTACTTC.

With regard to this clonotype: The CDR3 does not end in the conserved phenylalanine or tryptophan, so this is likely a read error. Because the CDR3's place on the DNA is in doubt, the DNA is left out and the CDR3 is given as listed by TCRdb. The chain couples TRBV7-2 to TRBJ1-6. The CDR3 length equals 8 residues, ends included. Germline values: CDR1 SGHTA, CDR2 FQGNSA. The CDR3 sequence is CASSQTSS.

In its sample, this clonotype was seen many times. J is TRBJ1-1 and V is TRBV19; D is unclear. V was cut by 7 bases and J by 6 bases, with 12 bases left in between. The CDR3 length is 12 residues. Germline V gene sequence: CDR1 LNHDA, CDR2 SQIVND (reference sequence). DNA of the CDR3: TGTGCCAGTAACCCGGCTGGCGCTGAAGCTTTCTTT. This gives the protein CASNPAGAEAFF.